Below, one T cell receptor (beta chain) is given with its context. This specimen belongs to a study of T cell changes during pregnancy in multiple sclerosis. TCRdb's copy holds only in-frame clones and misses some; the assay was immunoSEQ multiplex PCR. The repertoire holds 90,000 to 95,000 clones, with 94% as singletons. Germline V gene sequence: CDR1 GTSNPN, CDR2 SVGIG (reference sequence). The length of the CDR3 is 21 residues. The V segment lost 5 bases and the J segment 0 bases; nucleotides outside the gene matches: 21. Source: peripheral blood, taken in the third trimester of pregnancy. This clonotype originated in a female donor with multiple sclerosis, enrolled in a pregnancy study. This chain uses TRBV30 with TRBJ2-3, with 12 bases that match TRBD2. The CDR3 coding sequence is TGTGCCTGGGAAAATCAACAGGCCGGGACTAGCGGGCTCTTTAGCACAGATACGCAGTATTTT. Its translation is CAWENQQAGTSGLFSTDTQYF.